The text below deals with one TCR beta chain. Its antigen is unknown. This specimen belongs to a study of CXCR3-negative and CXCR3-positive naive CD8 T cells. Study context: Libraries each contributed about 1.5 +/- 0.3 million TRB reads, for around 130 million in total.

The authors made the TRB cDNA libraries by 5' RACE using UMI labels. TCRdb reprocessed the 5' RACE reads and keeps a single row for each CDR3 protein, giving no DNA. Seen in this sample are 40,000 to 45,000 distinct CDR3 sequences; the ten most common clones hold around 1.9%. Broader study findings: The majority of assays used fresh PBMCs, and CXCR3 expression partially decreased after cryopreservation. Comparably high diversity was seen in both naive subsets, and much lower diversity in memory CD8+ cells.

Every CD8+ T cell subset underwent triplicate sorting at around 300,000 cells apiece. This sequence was found in a human donor in good health. Some clones in this sample may be carry-over from other donors' samples. The source material was naive CXCR3- CD8+ T cells from blood. As for subset: CD45RO-CCR7+CD27+CD95- naive CD8+ T cells lacking CXCR3 (TNR3-).

The CDR3 reads CASSQRDRELYGYTF. The rearrangement uses TRBV7-9 and TRBJ1-2; as DNA is missing, the TRBD1 call by TCRdb cannot be tested. The CDR3 spans 15 residues. CDR1 is SEHNR, CDR2 FQNEAQ, per germline (reference sequence).